These T cell receptor beta chains were read from a single sample in a study of T cells after yellow fever vaccination. TCRdb re-called the 5' RACE reads with MiXCR, one entry per CDR3 protein. Found here are 300,000 to 450,000 distinct CDR3 sequences, roughly 6.2% of them singletons; the top ten hold 15%. The sample consisted of PBMCs, taken 5 days after the yellow fever booster vaccination. The origin of the receptors is a man aged 25-40 years who received the YFV17D yellow fever vaccine. The CDR3 runs from the conserved cysteine through the conserved F or W.

J: TRBJ2-7
V: TRBV29-1
length: 12
CDR3: CSVATGAYEQYF

J: TRBJ1-3
V: TRBV4-2
length: 16
CDR3: CASSQAQGAGGNTIYF

J: TRBJ2-7
V: TRBV7-2
length: 14
CDR3: CASSFPGDSYEQYF

J: TRBJ1-2
V: TRBV20-1
length: 13
CDR3: CSANNGPKGGYTF

J: TRBJ2-3
V: TRBV20-1
length: 14
CDR3: CSAGELVPTDTQYF

J: TRBJ2-3
V: TRBV14
length: 16
CDR3: CASSRTSGKAADTQYF

J: TRBJ2-3
V: TRBV5-1
length: 14
CDR3: CASSPGSGADTQYF

J: TRBJ2-7
V: TRBV7-2
length: 15
CDR3: CASSYSSGRVYEQYF

J: TRBJ2-3
V: TRBV12-3/TRBV12-4
length: 15
CDR3: CASSLGVGVTDTQYF

J: TRBJ2-1
V: TRBV7-2
length: 17
CDR3: CASSQGLASARYNEQFF

J: TRBJ2-7
V: TRBV5-4
length: 17
CDR3: CASSSRRGTSGYYEQYF

J: TRBJ2-7
V: TRBV19
length: 16
CDR3: CASSTGSGSLMGEQYF

J: TRBJ1-2
V: TRBV5-1
length: 19
CDR3: CASSLDGQTITMNNYGYTF

J: TRBJ2-1
V: TRBV7-2
length: 17
CDR3: CASSLGAAGVVRWEQFF

J: TRBJ2-5
V: TRBV5-1
length: 14
CDR3: CASGPTGFQETQYF

J: TRBJ2-2
V: TRBV12-3/TRBV12-4
length: 13
CDR3: CASSNQITGELFF

J: TRBJ1-5
V: TRBV7-2
length: 14
CDR3: CASSFRGFNQPQHF

J: TRBJ1-2
V: TRBV5-1
length: 14
CDR3: CASSVDRGLVGYTF

J: TRBJ2-3
V: TRBV18
length: 14
CDR3: CASSPPEGSNTQYF

J: TRBJ2-3
V: TRBV10-2
length: 16
CDR3: CASSESLAGDPDTQYF

J: TRBJ2-7
V: TRBV20-1
length: 15
CDR3: CSARELGQATGEQYF

J: TRBJ1-1
V: TRBV4-3
length: 14
CDR3: CASSQERRNTEAFF

J: TRBJ2-1
V: TRBV2
length: 12
CDR3: CASSYSGNEQFF

J: TRBJ1-5
V: TRBV7-2
length: 14
CDR3: CASSQDRDNQPQHF

J: TRBJ2-2
V: TRBV5-4
length: 15
CDR3: CASSFNLDYTGELFF

J: TRBJ2-2
V: TRBV7-2
length: 14
CDR3: CASSPGAVPGELFF

J: TRBJ2-3
V: TRBV5-1
length: 16
CDR3: CASRSSFGVDIDTQYF

J: TRBJ2-1
V: TRBV19
length: 14
CDR3: CASRGQASYNEQFF

J: TRBJ2-2
V: TRBV7-9
length: 16
CDR3: CASSSSDRGIGGELFF

J: TRBJ2-3
V: TRBV5-1
length: 13
CDR3: CASRETGADTQYF

J: TRBJ2-2
V: TRBV9
length: 17
CDR3: CASSVAISGRVTGELFF